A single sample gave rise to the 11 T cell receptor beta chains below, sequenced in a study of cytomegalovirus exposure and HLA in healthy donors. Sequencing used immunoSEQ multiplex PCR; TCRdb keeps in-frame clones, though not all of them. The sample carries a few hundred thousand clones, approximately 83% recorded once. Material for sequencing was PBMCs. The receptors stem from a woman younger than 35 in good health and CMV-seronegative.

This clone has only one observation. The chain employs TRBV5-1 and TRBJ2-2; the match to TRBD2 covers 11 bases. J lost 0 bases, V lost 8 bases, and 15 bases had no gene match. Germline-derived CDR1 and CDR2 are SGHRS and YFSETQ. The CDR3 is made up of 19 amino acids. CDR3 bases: TGCGCCAGTCGCCCGCTTAGCGGGAGGGGGCCATCGAACACCGGGGAGCTGTTTTTT. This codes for CASRPLSGRGPSNTGELFF.

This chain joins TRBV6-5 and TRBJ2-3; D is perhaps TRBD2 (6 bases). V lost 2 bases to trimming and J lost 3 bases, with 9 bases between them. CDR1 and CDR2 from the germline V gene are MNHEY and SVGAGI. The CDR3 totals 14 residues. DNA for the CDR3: TGTGCCAGCAGTTACCTGGGACTTACAGATACGCAGTATTTT. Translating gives CASSYLGLTDTQYF.

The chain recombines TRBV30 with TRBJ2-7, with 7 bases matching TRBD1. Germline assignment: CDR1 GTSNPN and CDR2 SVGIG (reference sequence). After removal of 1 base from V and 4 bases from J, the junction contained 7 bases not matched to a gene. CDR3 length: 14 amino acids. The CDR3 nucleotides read TGTGCCTGGAGTGCGGGGACAGCCCAATACGAGCAGTACTTC. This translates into CAWSAGTAQYEQYF.

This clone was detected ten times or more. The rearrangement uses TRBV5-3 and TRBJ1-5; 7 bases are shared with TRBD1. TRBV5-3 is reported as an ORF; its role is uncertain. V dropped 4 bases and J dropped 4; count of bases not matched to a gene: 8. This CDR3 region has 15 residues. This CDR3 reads CARSPILGQNQPQHF. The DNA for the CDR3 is TGTGCCAGAAGCCCGATTTTGGGACAGAATCAGCCCCAGCATTTT.

The CDR3: CASSLEGGFGEQYF. The CDR3, as DNA: TGTGCCAGCAGCTTAGAGGGGGGATTTGGGGAGCAGTACTTC. The chain uses TRBV11-2 and TRBJ2-7, with a possible D match to TRBD2 (6 bases). Germline loops: CDR1 SGHAT, CDR2 FQNNGV. The CDR3 runs to 14 residues. Trimming removed 0 bases at V and 7 bases at J, with 13 bases between.

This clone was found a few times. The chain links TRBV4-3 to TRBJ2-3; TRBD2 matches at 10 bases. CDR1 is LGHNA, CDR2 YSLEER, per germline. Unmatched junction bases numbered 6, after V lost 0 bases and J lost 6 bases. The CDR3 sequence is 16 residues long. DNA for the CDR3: TGCGCCAGCAGCCAAGATTTCGCTAGCGGGGGTGATACGCAGTATTTT. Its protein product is CASSQDFASGGDTQYF.

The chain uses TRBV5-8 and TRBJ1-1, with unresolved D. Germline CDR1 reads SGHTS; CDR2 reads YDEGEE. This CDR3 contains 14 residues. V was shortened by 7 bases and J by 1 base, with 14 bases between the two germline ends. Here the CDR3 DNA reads TGTGCCAGCGTCTACCGAACTCCGAACACTGAAGCTTTCTTT. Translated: CASVYRTPNTEAFF.

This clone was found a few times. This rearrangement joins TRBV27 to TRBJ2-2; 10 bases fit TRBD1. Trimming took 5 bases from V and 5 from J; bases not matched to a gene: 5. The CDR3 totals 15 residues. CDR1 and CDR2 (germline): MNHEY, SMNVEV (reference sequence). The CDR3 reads CASSPGTGATGELFF. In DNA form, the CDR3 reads TGTGCCAGCAGTCCCGGGACAGGGGCGACCGGGGAGCTGTTTTTT.

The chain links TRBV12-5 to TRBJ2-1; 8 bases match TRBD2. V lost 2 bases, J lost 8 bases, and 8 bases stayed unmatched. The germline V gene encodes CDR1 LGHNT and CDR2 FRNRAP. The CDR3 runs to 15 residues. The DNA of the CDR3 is TGTGCTAGTGGTTTGCCGTTAGCGGGACGTGATGAGCAGTTCTTC. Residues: CASGLPLAGRDEQFF.

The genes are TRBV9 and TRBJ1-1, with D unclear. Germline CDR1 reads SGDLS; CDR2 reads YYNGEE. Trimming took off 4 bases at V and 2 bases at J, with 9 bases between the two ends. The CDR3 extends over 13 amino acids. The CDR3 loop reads CASSRTGNTEAFF. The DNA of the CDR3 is TGTGCCAGCAGCCGAACGGGAAACACTGAAGCTTTCTTT.

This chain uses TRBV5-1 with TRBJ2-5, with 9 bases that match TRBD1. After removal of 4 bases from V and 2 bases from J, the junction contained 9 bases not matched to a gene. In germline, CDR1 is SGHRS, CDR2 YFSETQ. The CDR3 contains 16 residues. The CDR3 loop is CASSMGGGTGQETQYF. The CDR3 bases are TGCGCCAGCAGCATGGGAGGCGGGACAGGGCAAGAGACCCAGTACTTC.